This is a list of T cell receptor beta chains from one sample in a study of identical twins. TCRdb processed the 5' RACE reads anew with MiXCR; each CDR3 protein has one entry. The table lists around 230,000 distinct CDR3 sequences, 6.5% of them singletons. The same data also contributed to another study, on T cells expressing NK-cell markers.

The sequencing input was CD8+ T cells sorted from blood. Receptors were obtained from a young woman in good health. Both conserved end residues are part of each CDR3. Each record gives: V gene, clone size, D gene, J gene, CDR3 DNA, CDR3 protein. The D gene is left open where the match is weak. Rows may omit the clone size; those that give it use once, few, many or a size class.

V gene: TRBV27
clone size: few
D gene: .
J gene: TRBJ2-7
CDR3 DNA: TGTGCCAGCAGTTTATCTCAGGGGAGACAGTACTTC
CDR3 protein: CASSLSQGRQYF

V gene: TRBV6-5
clone size: many
D gene: .
J gene: TRBJ2-1
CDR3 DNA: TGTGCCAGCAGCATAAGCGGTAATGAGCAGTTCTTC
CDR3 protein: CASSISGNEQFF

V gene: TRBV4-3
clone size: few
D gene: TRBD1
J gene: TRBJ2-7
CDR3 DNA: TGCGCCAGCAGCCAAGATTCCGGACAGGGAGCCTACGAGCAGTACTTC
CDR3 protein: CASSQDSGQGAYEQYF

V gene: TRBV11-2
clone size: .
D gene: TRBD1
J gene: TRBJ2-1
CDR3 DNA: TGTGCCAGCAGCCCCGGGACAGGGAACTACAATGAGCAGTTCTTC
CDR3 protein: CASSPGTGNYNEQFF

V gene: TRBV20-1
clone size: .
D gene: .
J gene: TRBJ2-7
CDR3 DNA: TGCAGTGCTAGAGATACGAGCGCGGCGGCTCACTACGAGCAGTACTTC
CDR3 protein: CSARDTSAAAHYEQYF

V gene: TRBV2
clone size: .
D gene: TRBD1
J gene: TRBJ2-7
CDR3 DNA: TGTGCCAGCAGTGAGACAGGGGGGGGCTACGAGCAGTACTTC
CDR3 protein: CASSETGGGYEQYF

V gene: TRBV7-3
clone size: .
D gene: .
J gene: TRBJ2-1
CDR3 DNA: TGTGCCAGCAGCTTGTACAGGCCCCCGTTTCTCTACAATGAGCAGTTCTTC
CDR3 protein: CASSLYRPPFLYNEQFF

V gene: TRBV5-5
clone size: .
D gene: .
J gene: TRBJ1-5
CDR3 DNA: TGTGCCAGCAGCTTGGCCGGACACCAGCCCCAGCATTTT
CDR3 protein: CASSLAGHQPQHF

V gene: TRBV6-1
clone size: .
D gene: .
J gene: TRBJ2-2
CDR3 DNA: TGTGCCAGCAGTGAATTAGAGACGGGGCCGGGGGAGCTGTTTTTT
CDR3 protein: CASSELETGPGELFF

V gene: TRBV14
clone size: many
D gene: .
J gene: TRBJ1-1
CDR3 DNA: TGTGCCAGCAGTGGTTTGGGCACTGAAGCTTTCTTT
CDR3 protein: CASSGLGTEAFF

V gene: TRBV27
clone size: .
D gene: .
J gene: TRBJ1-1
CDR3 DNA: TGTGCCAGCAGTTTAGTCGGTGGACAAACTGAAGCTTTCTTT
CDR3 protein: CASSLVGGQTEAFF

V gene: TRBV30
clone size: few
D gene: .
J gene: TRBJ1-5
CDR3 DNA: TGTGCCTGGAGTGTCGGTGGCGGACAGCCCCAGCATTTT
CDR3 protein: CAWSVGGGQPQHF

V gene: TRBV3-1
clone size: many
D gene: TRBD2
J gene: TRBJ2-1
CDR3 DNA: TGTGCCAGCAGCCAAGGGGCGGCTAGCGGGAGCCATGAGCAGTTCTTC
CDR3 protein: CASSQGAASGSHEQFF

V gene: TRBV5-6
clone size: .
D gene: TRBD2
J gene: TRBJ2-1
CDR3 DNA: TGTGCCAGCAGCCCGGGGAGGGGCCATGAGCAGTTCTTC
CDR3 protein: CASSPGRGHEQFF

V gene: TRBV7-6
clone size: few
D gene: .
J gene: TRBJ2-1
CDR3 DNA: TGTGCCAGCAGCTTGTACTCCTCTTTAAATGAGCAGTTCTTC
CDR3 protein: CASSLYSSLNEQFF

V gene: TRBV27
clone size: few
D gene: TRBD1
J gene: TRBJ2-1
CDR3 DNA: TGTGCCAGCAGTTTCACCCGGACAGGGCCCGAGTTAGATGAGCAGTTCTTC
CDR3 protein: CASSFTRTGPELDEQFF

V gene: TRBV5-1
clone size: many
D gene: TRBD1
J gene: TRBJ2-1
CDR3 DNA: TGCGCCAGCAGCAGTACAGGGGGACTTTACAATGAGCAGTTCTTC
CDR3 protein: CASSSTGGLYNEQFF

V gene: TRBV7-2
clone size: many
D gene: TRBD2
J gene: TRBJ2-3
CDR3 DNA: TGTGCCAGCAGCCGCGGGACTAGCGGACGCACAGATACGCAGTATTTT
CDR3 protein: CASSRGTSGRTDTQYF